This TCR beta chain was recovered during a study of beta chain features in type 1 diabetes. Study information: Across every sample, around 110,000,000 sorted cells were examined in total. Regarding the study as a whole: Shortening that was moderate but significant affected the TCRB CDR3s of Type 1 diabetes patients in all four CD4+ subsets.

One heparinised draw of blood, averaging roughly 110 mL, came from each donor. About this clone: Its matching antigen is unknown.

V was shortened by 5 bases and J by 4 bases, with 17 bases between the two germline ends. CDR3 length equals 16 residues. Germline loops: CDR1 SGHVS, CDR2 FNYEAQ. What was sequenced were expressed TCRB transcripts, since all of the isolated RNA had been reverse transcribed. Assay used: immunoSEQ multiplex PCR; TCRdb lists only in-frame clones, some missing. Among over 650,000 clones listed, roughly 13% were seen once. The V and J genes are TRBV7-6 and TRBJ2-2, with a weak D call TRBD1 (5 bases). The sequence came from a man aged 18-30 years with type 1 diabetes. Sequencing input: naive CD4+ T cells from blood. Written as DNA, the CDR3 is TGTGCCAGCAGCCCCTTTGGCCAAAGGGGCACCGGGGAGCTGTTTTTT. Its translation: CASSPFGQRGTGELFF.